These T cell receptor beta chains were read from a single sample in a study of CD8+CD57+ T cells in acquired aplastic anemia. TCRdb recomputed calls from the reads with MiXCR, one row per CDR3 protein. This repertoire shows about 270,000 distinct CDR3 sequences, around three fifths found once; its top ten account for around 7.6%. Sequenced material: sorted CD4+, CD8+, or CD8+CD57+ T cells (not recorded which) from PBMCs. These TCRs come from a human donor with severe aplastic anemia or a healthy control (not recorded which). The CDR3 runs from the conserved cysteine through the conserved F or W. The D gene is left open where the match is weak. A row's size may be missing; if present it is once, few, many or a size class.

TRBD2,TRBJ2-3,TRBV10-3,many,CAISDTTSGATDTQYF,TGTGCCATCAGTGATACGACTAGCGGGGCCACAGATACGCAGTATTTT
TRBD1,TRBJ2-2,TRBV19,.,CASSISGTGAGELFF,TGTGCCAGTAGTATCTCCGGGACAGGGGCCGGGGAGCTGTTTTTT
TRBD1,TRBJ1-1,TRBV5-4,.,CASRGQAVNTEAFF,TGTGCCAGCAGGGGACAGGCGGTGAACACTGAAGCTTTCTTT
.,TRBJ1-6,TRBV19,.,CASGHRGNSPLHF,TGTGCCAGCGGACATCGAGGAAATTCACCCCTCCACTTT
.,TRBJ2-7,TRBV2,.,CASRKEGGRLSTYEQYF,TGTGCCAGCAGGAAGGAAGGGGGACGCTTATCAACCTACGAGCAGTACTTC
TRBD2,TRBJ2-1,TRBV29-1,.,CSGGLAGGEQFF,TGCAGCGGGGGACTAGCGGGAGGTGAGCAGTTCTTC
TRBD1,TRBJ2-5,TRBV24-1,many,CATSDSKTGVQETQYF,TGTGCCACCAGTGACTCAAAAACAGGGGTACAAGAGACCCAGTACTTC
.,TRBJ2-3,TRBV7-6,.,CATSPGEDTQYF,TGTGCCACATCCCCGGGAGAGGATACGCAGTATTTT
TRBD2,TRBJ2-1,TRBV7-9,.,CASSHVKSGRTYNEQFF,TGTGCCAGCAGCCACGTCAAAAGCGGGAGGACCTACAATGAGCAGTTCTTC
.,TRBJ1-3,TRBV6-5,.,CASSPTQGPGSGNTIYF,TGTGCCAGCAGCCCTACGCAGGGGCCCGGCTCTGGAAACACCATATATTTT
.,TRBJ2-3,TRBV20-1,.,CSARTGSTDTQYF,TGCAGTGCTAGAACCGGGAGCACAGATACGCAGTATTTT
TRBD1,TRBJ1-1,TRBV10-3,.,CAISTGAEAFF,TGTGCCATCAGTACAGGGGCTGAAGCTTTCTTT
TRBD1,TRBJ1-2,TRBV6-6,.,CASSRDRGFPYGYTF,TGTGCCAGCAGTCGGGACAGGGGCTTCCCCTATGGCTACACCTTC
TRBD1,TRBJ1-1,TRBV7-9,.,CASSKGATEAFF,TGTGCCAGCAGTAAGGGGGCCACTGAAGCTTTCTTT
TRBD2,TRBJ2-5,TRBV19,.,CASSPGTSGGPQETQYF,TGTGCCAGTAGTCCCGGGACTAGCGGGGGACCCCAAGAGACCCAGTACTTC
TRBD1,TRBJ1-6,TRBV2,.,CASSLDRIAYNSPLHF,TGTGCCAGCTCTTTGGACAGGATTGCCTATAATTCACCCCTCCACTTT
.,TRBJ2-3,TRBV24-1,few,CATSDLFRTDGTDTQYF,TGTGCCACCAGTGATTTATTCCGGACAGATGGAACAGATACGCAGTATTTT
TRBD2,TRBJ2-1,TRBV19,many,CATRDYAYNEQFF,TGTGCCACCCGGGACTACGCCTACAATGAGCAGTTCTTC
.,TRBJ2-3,TRBV5-1,.,CASSRPGQGDTQYF,TGCGCCAGCAGCCGCCCGGGCCAAGGAGATACGCAGTATTTT
.,TRBJ2-5,TRBV12-3/TRBV12-4,many,CASRRGNLLQETQYF,TGTGCCAGCAGAAGAGGGAACCTTCTCCAAGAGACCCAGTACTTC
TRBD1,TRBJ1-6,TRBV2,.,CARGGQGNSPLHF,TGTGCCCGCGGAGGACAGGGGAATTCACCCCTCCACTTT
.,TRBJ2-1,TRBV24-1,.,CATSRLNEQFF,TGTGCCACCAGCAGACTGAATGAGCAGTTCTTC
.,TRBJ1-5,TRBV10-3,.,CAIRDGSGQPQHF,TGTGCCATCAGGGACGGGTCCGGTCAGCCCCAGCATTTT
.,TRBJ2-2,TRBV7-2,.,CASSFRQAANTGELFF,TGTGCCAGCAGCTTCCGACAGGCAGCGAACACCGGGGAGCTGTTTTTT
.,TRBJ1-2,TRBV20-1,.,CSGPSETEAGYTF,TGCAGCGGCCCCTCAGAGACGGAGGCTGGCTACACCTTC
TRBD2,TRBJ2-5,TRBV25-1,.,CASSETAGVGETQYF,TGTGCCAGCAGTGAAACAGCGGGAGTCGGAGAGACCCAGTACTTC
.,TRBJ1-1,TRBV20-1,.,CSAIRLGTNTEAFF,TGCAGTGCTATAAGACTGGGGACTAACACTGAAGCTTTCTTT
.,TRBJ2-7,TRBV5-1,.,CASSMTQAYEQYF,TGCGCCAGCAGCATGACCCAGGCCTACGAGCAGTACTTC
TRBD1,TRBJ1-4,TRBV6-2/TRBV6-3,.,CASSSPWDRTNEKLFF,TGTGCCAGCAGTTCCCCGTGGGACAGAACTAATGAAAAACTGTTTTTT
TRBD2,TRBJ2-5,TRBV5-1,.,CASSGREGPQETQYF,TGCGCCAGCAGCGGGCGGGAGGGCCCCCAAGAGACCCAGTACTTC
.,TRBJ2-2,TRBV20-1,.,CSARKGHDTGELFF,TGCAGTGCTAGAAAGGGACATGACACCGGGGAGCTGTTTTTT
.,TRBJ1-1,TRBV6-1,.,CASSEVGESDTEAFF,TGTGCCAGCAGTGAAGTGGGGGAATCGGACACTGAAGCTTTCTTT
TRBD1,TRBJ1-2,TRBV7-9,.,CASSPGQGRNGYTF,TGTGCCAGCAGCCCGGGACAGGGGAGAAATGGCTACACCTTC